Sequencing of this T cell receptor beta chain was carried out in a study of cytomegalovirus exposure and HLA in healthy donors. Study-wide context: As an earlier analysis found, about 200 million T cells yielded approximately 110 million unique TCR beta sequences.

Although they were nominally healthy when sampled, donors likely had unrecorded immune exposures. Study conclusions and caveats: Presence/absence results assume similar sequencing depth per donor, which may not hold. TCR beta sequences numbering roughly 18,000 were associated with HLA alleles at 0.05 false discovery rate in a later analysis.

The PCR used 60 Vbeta and 13 Jbeta primers. Method: immunoSEQ multiplex PCR; TCRdb's copy keeps in-frame clones and lacks some. The table lists about 220,000 clones, 76% of them singletons. In its sample, this clone was seen a few times. As yet, its antigen is unknown. The V end lost 0 bases, the J end lost 1 base, and 7 bases lay between the germline ends. The CDR3 is 14 amino acids. Germline V gene lookup returns CDR1 SGHTA and CDR2 FQGTGA. This rearrangement joins TRBV7-3 to TRBJ2-7; D is possibly TRBD1 (5 bases). This TCR derives from a man younger than 30 in good health and CMV-seronegative. The source material was PBMCs. The CDR3 reads CASSLTPGSYEQYF. The CDR3, as DNA: TGTGCCAGCAGCTTAACGCCAGGGTCCTACGAGCAGTACTTC.